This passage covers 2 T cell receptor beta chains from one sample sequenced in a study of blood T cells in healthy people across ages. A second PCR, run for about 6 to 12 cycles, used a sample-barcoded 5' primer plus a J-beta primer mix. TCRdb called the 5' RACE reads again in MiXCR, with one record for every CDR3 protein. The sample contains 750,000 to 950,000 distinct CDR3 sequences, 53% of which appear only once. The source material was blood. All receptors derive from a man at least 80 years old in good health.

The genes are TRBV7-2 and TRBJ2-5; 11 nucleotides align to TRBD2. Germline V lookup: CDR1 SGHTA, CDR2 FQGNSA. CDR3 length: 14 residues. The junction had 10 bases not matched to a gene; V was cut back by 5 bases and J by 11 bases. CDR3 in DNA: TGTGCCAGCAGCGGACTAGCGGGTAAGCCGAAGCAGTACTTC. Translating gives CASSGLAGKPKQYF.

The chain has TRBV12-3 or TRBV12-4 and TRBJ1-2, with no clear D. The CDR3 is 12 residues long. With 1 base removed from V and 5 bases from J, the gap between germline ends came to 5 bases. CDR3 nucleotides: TGTGCCAGCAGTTTAGGGGTTTATGGCTACACCTTC. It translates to CASSLGVYGYTF.